One and the same sample provided the 5 T cell receptor beta chains below, sequenced in a study of radiation and T cells in renal cell carcinoma. The time point denotes: blood 4 weeks post-SBRT, at nephrectomy. The treatment: 15 Gy SBRT to primary tumor, nephrectomy 4 weeks later. Profiling relied on immunoSEQ multiplex PCR, and the TCRdb table lists in-frame clones only, not all of them. The repertoire has around 100,000 clones, 80% to 90% of them found once; the top ten carry around 7.7%. The sequencing here drew on blood, taken from a patient whose treatment included radiotherapy and nephrectomy. The receptors derive from a man aged 60 to 69 with renal cell carcinoma.

This chain links TRBV9 with TRBJ2-7; TRBD2 is a possible D gene (6 bases). Per the germline V gene, CDR1 is SGDLS and CDR2 is YYNGEE. This CDR3 spans 15 amino acids. V shed 0 bases and J shed 2 bases, with 12 bases lying between them. The CDR3, as DNA: TGTGCCAGCAGCGTAGAAAGTAGCGGTCCCTACGAGCAGTACTTC. Translating gives CASSVESSGPYEQYF.

The chain uses TRBV14 and TRBJ2-2, with D uncertain. The V end was cut by 1 base, the J end by 5 bases, with 8 bases between. Germline CDR1 reads SGHDN; CDR2 reads FVKESK. This CDR3 is built from 14 residues. The CDR3 region has the DNA TGTGCCAGCAGCCAAGGGATAGGGACCGGGGAGCTGTTTTTT. This translates into CASSQGIGTGELFF.

This clone is a singleton in its sample. The chain employs TRBV5-1 and TRBJ2-2, with 7 bases that match TRBD1. V gave up 4 bases and J gave up 3 bases; unmatched junction bases: 3. Looked up from germline, CDR1 is SGHRS and CDR2 is YFSETQ. CDR3 size: 14 residues. For the CDR3, the DNA is TGCGCCAGCAGCAGGGGACAGTACACCGGGGAGCTGTTTTTT. This sequence encodes CASSRGQYTGELFF.

The table lists this clone with a count of one. The rearrangement joins TRBV2 to TRBJ2-3; D is unresolved. Germline CDR1 is SNHLY and CDR2 is FYNNEI. The ends were cut back, 2 bases at V and 1 base at J, with 10 bases in the middle. The CDR3 is made up of 15 amino acids. Here the CDR3 DNA reads TGTGCCAGCAGTGAATCTGAACTTGGCACAGATACGCAGTATTTT. Translated, it gives CASSESELGTDTQYF.

The chain couples TRBV6-6 to TRBJ2-5, with D possibly being TRBD2 (5 bases). Germline values: CDR1 MNHNY, CDR2 SVGAGI (reference sequence). This CDR3 is built from 11 residues. The V end was cut by 7 bases, the J end by 5 bases, with 8 bases between. CDR3 loop: CASKREETQYF. The CDR3 bases are TGTGCCAGCAAAAGGGAGGAGACCCAGTACTTC.